This T cell receptor beta chain was profiled in a study of cytomegalovirus exposure and HLA in healthy donors. Findings of the study overall: CMV serostatus alone was available as immune exposure information. As a later analysis showed, a missense DCLRE1C variant was linked to trimming of TCR beta V- and J-genes. Most subjects' HLA-A and HLA-B alleles were reportedly predicted from TCR beta sequences.

The CDR3 is made up of 17 amino acids. Losses at the gene ends were 2 bases for V and 6 bases for J; bases not matched to a gene: 7. The germline CDR1 and CDR2 sequences are MGHRA and YSYEKL. A remark on this clone: Its target is not known.

The PCR employed 60 Vbeta primers together with 13 Jbeta primers. Using immunoSEQ multiplex PCR, the repertoire was profiled, and TCRdb retains in-frame clones only, with some absent. The sample records some 79,000 clones, over 70% being singletons. The donors comprised healthy bone marrow donors. Sequenced material: PBMCs. This chain joins TRBV4-1 and TRBJ2-2; 12 bases are a match to TRBD1. This sequence originates from a male donor in good health and CMV-seropositive. CDR3 in amino acids: CASSQRGQGAQSGELFF. Here the CDR3 DNA reads TGCGCCAGCAGCCAACGGGGACAGGGGGCCCAATCCGGGGAGCTGTTTTTT.